This record looks at one T cell receptor beta chain sequence and its context. As yet, its antigen is unknown. This record comes from a study of shared clonotypes between healthy human individuals. General observations from the study: It was expected that sequencing depth would affect clonotype sharing among donors.

At the deep level, the assay was run. Template for every sorted-subset replicate PCR totaled approximately 200 ng DNA, some 30,000 T cell genomes. Generated by immunoSEQ multiplex PCR, the TCRdb table keeps only in-frame clones and is missing some. Found here are some 2,500,000 clones, around 92% of them singletons; the top ten hold around 0.35%. Germline V gene data show CDR1 as SGHRS and CDR2 as YFSETQ. V shed 4 bases and J 5 bases; nucleotides not matched to a gene: 4. The length of the CDR3 is 14 residues. The chain has TRBV5-1 and TRBJ2-7; 12 nucleotides line up with TRBD2. The specimen was naive CD4+ T cells from PBMCs. Subset specified: CD45RA+ positively selected. This sequence originates from a man aged 18 to 35 in good health. Some clones in this sample may be carry-over from other donors' samples. For the CDR3, the DNA is TGCGCCAGCAGCAAGACTAGCGGGAGCCACGAGCAGTACTTC. Amino acids: CASSKTSGSHEQYF.